One and the same sample provided the 25 T cell receptor beta chains below, sequenced in a study of blood T cell repertoires in COVID-19. TCRdb's copy holds only in-frame clones and misses some; the assay was immunoSEQ multiplex PCR. Of more than 85,000 clones listed, approximately 84% were seen once; the top ten hold 9.5% to 10%. Sequencing was carried out using peripheral blood. The receptors were sampled from a man aged 35-49 years with active or convalescent COVID-19.

The J gene is TRBJ2-3, the V gene TRBV7-3, with a weak D call TRBD1 (5 bases). V lost 5 bases and J 2 bases, leaving 11 bases between the germline ends. There are 14 residues in the CDR3. Germline V gene lookup returns CDR1 SGHTA and CDR2 FQGTGA. The CDR3 sequence is CASSPGQSTDTQYF. CDR3 nucleotides: TGTGCCAGCAGCCCAGGACAATCCACAGATACGCAGTATTTT.

The table lists this clone with a count of one. The J gene is TRBJ2-7, the V gene TRBV29-1; the D is unclear. The germline V and J ends were trimmed by 5 bases and 1 base, with 6 bases remaining between them. Germline-derived CDR1 and CDR2 are SQVTM and ANQGSEA. CDR3 length equals 11 residues. The CDR3 DNA is TGCAGCGTTTCCAATTCCTACGAGCAGTACTTC. Amino acids: CSVSNSYEQYF.

The genes are TRBV2 and TRBJ1-2; D is undetermined. This CDR3 comprises 12 residues. Trimming stripped 8 bases from V and 1 base from J, with 8 bases between. CDR1 and CDR2 (germline): SNHLY, FYNNEI. The CDR3, as DNA: TGTGCCAGCTGGAGTAATAACTATGGCTACACCTTC. Its protein product is CASWSNNYGYTF.

The rearrangement joins TRBV6-2 or TRBV6-3 to TRBJ2-5; D perhaps matches TRBD1 (6 bases). Trimming took off 4 bases at V and 2 bases at J, with 11 bases between the two ends. The CDR3 has 14 amino acids. Germline values: CDR1 MNHEY, CDR2 SVGEGT. DNA of the CDR3: TGTGCCAGCAGTTTATCCGGGACACAAGAGACCCAGTACTTC. Translated, it gives CASSLSGTQETQYF.

The chain uses TRBV2 and TRBJ1-1, with D unresolved. V shed 8 bases and J shed 13 bases, with 20 bases lying between them. Germline CDR1 SNHLY, CDR2 FYNNEI. This CDR3 has 12 residues. The CDR3: CASSPTPLLSFF. The CDR3 region has the DNA TGTGCCAGCTCCCCCACCCCGTTATTGAGTTTCTTT. Together with reference TRBV2 and TRBJ1-1, the CDR3 gives the full variable domain: EPEVTQTPSHQVTQMGQEVILRCVPISNHLYFYWYRQILGQKVEFLVSFYNNEISEKSEIFDDQFSVERPDGSNFTLKIRSTKLEDSAMYFCASSPTPLLSFFGQGTRLTVV.

CDR3 loop: CASSKDRGFGGYTF. Here the CDR3 DNA reads TGTGCCAGCAGCAAGGACAGGGGGTTCGGAGGCTACACCTTC. This chain joins TRBV7-9 and TRBJ1-2, with 10 nucleotides matching TRBD1. This CDR3 is 14 amino acids long. J lost 8 bases, V lost 5 bases, and 8 bases had no gene match. Germline-derived CDR1 and CDR2 are SEHNR and FQNEAQ (reference sequence).

The genes are TRBV10-2 and TRBJ2-7; 9 bases align to TRBD1. Germline loops: CDR1 WSHSY, CDR2 SAAADI. This CDR3 spans 15 amino acids. Trimming removed 3 bases from V and 4 bases from J; junction bases left unmatched: 7. In DNA, the CDR3 is TGCGCCAGCAGTGAAAGGGGACAGGGAAGGTACGAGCAGTACTTC. This encodes CASSERGQGRYEQYF.

J is TRBJ2-7 and V is TRBV23-1; 7 positions match TRBD1. TRBV23-1 is filed as an ORF, its function uncertain. V gave up 2 bases and J gave up 7 bases; unmatched junction bases: 11. The CDR3 runs to 15 residues. The CDR3 spells CASSQQTGWVGEQYF. CDR3 bases: TGCGCCAGCAGTCAACAGACAGGGTGGGTCGGTGAGCAGTACTTC.

This clone was recorded once. The chain employs TRBV4-1 and TRBJ2-4; D remains unclear. CDR3 length: 16 residues. V was clipped by 1 base and J by 7 bases, with 17 bases between them. Germline V lookup: CDR1 MGHRA, CDR2 YSYEKL. The CDR3 nucleotides are TGCGCCAGCAGCCAAGGAGGTAAACAATTTGGTAACATTCAGTACTTC. Its translation: CASSQGGKQFGNIQYF.

V and J are TRBV18 and TRBJ2-3; 8 bases map to TRBD1. V trimming: 1 base; J trimming: 4 bases; junction bases outside the gene matches: 4. Per germline, CDR1 KGHSH and CDR2 LQKENI. CDR3 length equals 15 residues. CDR3 loop: CASSPRDRGPDTQYF. CDR3 DNA sequence: TGTGCCAGCTCACCACGTGACAGGGGCCCAGATACGCAGTATTTT.

The chain recombines TRBV6-5 with TRBJ2-7, with 9 bases identical to TRBD2. After removal of 2 bases from V and 2 bases from J, the junction contained 4 bases not matched to a gene. The V gene's germline CDR1 is MNHEY and CDR2 SVGAGI. The CDR3 is made up of 15 amino acids. The CDR3 DNA follows: TGTGCCAGCAGTTACGGCGGGGGGGCGCCCTACGAGCAGTACTTC. The encoded protein is CASSYGGGAPYEQYF.

CDR3 region: CASSPAATEAFF. In DNA form, the CDR3 reads TGTGCCAGCAGCCCCGCCGCGACTGAAGCTTTCTTT. The rearrangement links TRBV11-1 to TRBJ1-1; no clear D. The CDR3 is 12 residues long. CDR1 and CDR2 (germline): SGHAT, FQDESV (reference sequence). V lost 5 bases, J lost 5 bases, and 9 bases lay in between.

The gene calls are TRBV27 and TRBJ2-2; TRBD2 aligns across 9 bases. V trimming: 3 bases; J trimming: 9 bases; junction bases outside the gene matches: 8. The CDR3 is 15 amino acids. Per the germline V gene, CDR1 is MNHEY and CDR2 is SMNVEV (reference sequence). The CDR3 protein is CASSFPAGGNRELFF. The DNA for the CDR3 is TGTGCCAGCAGTTTCCCGGCGGGGGGGAATAGGGAGCTGTTTTTT.

V and J are TRBV19 and TRBJ1-2; 8 bases agree with TRBD1. J lost 1 base, V lost 5 bases, and 9 bases had no gene match. Germline V gene lookup returns CDR1 LNHDA and CDR2 SQIVND (reference sequence). The CDR3 contains 16 residues. The CDR3 loop reads CASSGQGARYNYGYTF. CDR3 DNA sequence: TGTGCCAGTAGTGGTCAGGGGGCGCGGTATAACTATGGCTACACCTTC.

This clone appeared a few times. The genes are TRBV6-5 and TRBJ2-7; weak D call: TRBD2 (6 bases). The ends were cut back, 6 bases at V and 6 bases at J, with 12 bases in the middle. Germline-derived CDR1 and CDR2 are MNHEY and SVGAGI. This CDR3 contains 12 residues. The CDR3 region has the DNA TGTGCCAGCAGGGGCGGGAATCCCGAGCAGTACTTC. Protein product: CASRGGNPEQYF.

This sequence joins TRBV7-2 and TRBJ2-7; 8 bases map to TRBD1. This CDR3 has 14 amino acids. In germline, CDR1 is SGHTA, CDR2 FQGNSA. V shed 6 bases and J 2 bases; nucleotides not matched to a gene: 6. CDR3 protein: CASSRETGAYEQYF. In DNA form, the CDR3 reads TGTGCCAGCAGTCGAGAGACAGGGGCCTACGAGCAGTACTTC.

The gene calls are TRBV18 and TRBJ1-5; D remains unclear. V gave up 6 bases and J gave up 2 bases, with 14 bases separating them. The CDR3 covers 15 residues. Looked up from germline, CDR1 is KGHSH and CDR2 is LQKENI. CDR3 amino acids: CASSPESYGNQPQHF. The CDR3 DNA reads TGTGCCAGCTCCCCGGAGTCCTACGGCAATCAGCCCCAGCATTTT.

The table lists this clone with a count of one. The rearrangement uses TRBV18 and TRBJ1-1, with 8 bases fitting TRBD1. The CDR3 is 14 residues long. V dropped 4 bases and J dropped 5; count of bases not matched to a gene: 6. Germline V gene sequence: CDR1 KGHSH, CDR2 LQKENI. CDR3 coding DNA: TGTGCCAGCTCACTTTGGGACAGGAGGACTGAAGCTTTCTTT. This translates into CASSLWDRRTEAFF.

V and J are TRBV19 and TRBJ2-5, with D perhaps TRBD1 (5 bases). This CDR3 has 15 amino acids. V gave up 3 bases and J gave up 2 bases, with 13 bases separating them. CDR1 is LNHDA, CDR2 SQIVND, per germline (reference sequence). CDR3 protein: CASSIFGQGQETQYF. The CDR3 DNA reads as TGTGCCAGTAGTATCTTCGGGCAGGGACAAGAGACCCAGTACTTC.

This chain joins TRBV6-1 and TRBJ1-4; D ambiguous. This CDR3 is 13 amino acids long. V was cut by 3 bases and J by 10 bases, with 12 bases left in between. Germline lookup yields CDR1 MNHNS and CDR2 SASEGT. The CDR3 sequence is CASSDPTTGKLFF. DNA for the CDR3: TGTGCCAGCAGTGACCCTACGACTGGAAAACTGTTTTTT.

The chain combines TRBV7-9 with TRBJ2-5; D is unclear. The germline gives CDR1 SEHNR, CDR2 FQNEAQ (reference sequence). V lost 5 bases to trimming and J lost 0 bases, with 13 bases between them. This CDR3 has 15 residues. The CDR3 is CASSRFTSYQETQYF. Written as DNA, the CDR3 is TGTGCCAGCAGCCGTTTTACGAGTTACCAAGAGACCCAGTACTTC.

In this sample, this clone is medium-sized. The chain couples TRBV30 to TRBJ1-6, with D perhaps TRBD1 (6 bases). CDR1 is GTSNPN and CDR2 is SVGIG in the germline V gene (reference sequence). This CDR3 region has 15 residues. V lost 4 bases, J lost 7 bases, and 17 bases lay in between. The CDR3 loop is CAWTLKGQGNSPLHF. CDR3 in DNA: TGTGCCTGGACCTTAAAGGGGCAGGGGAATTCACCCCTCCACTTT.

The sample holds one count of this clone. This chain connects TRBV5-1 to TRBJ2-5; possible D gene TRBD1, 6 bases. Between the trimmed V and J ends, which lost 6 bases and 1 base, there was a span of 10 bases. CDR1 and CDR2 (germline): SGHRS, YFSETQ. This CDR3 has 13 residues. Here the CDR3 reads CASTLGGQETQYF. DNA for the CDR3: TGCGCCAGCACTCTAGGGGGCCAAGAGACCCAGTACTTC. The entire variable domain, with the rest obtained from reference TRBV5-1 and TRBJ2-5, is as follows: KAGVTQTPRYLIKTRGQQVTLSCSPISGHRSVSWYQQTPGQGLQFLFEYFSETQRNKGNFPGRFSGRQFSNSRSEMNVSTLELGDSALYLCASTLGGQETQYFGPGTRLLVL.

This clone showed up just a few times. This CDR3 reads CASSQGGLTGRYGYTF. CDR3 bases: TGTGCCAGCAGCCAAGGGGGGCTGACAGGACGCTATGGCTACACCTTC. The V gene is TRBV3-1 (or the pseudogene TRBV3-2), the J gene TRBJ1-2, with D perhaps TRBD1 (6 bases). The V gene's germline CDR1 is LGHDT and CDR2 YNNKEL (reference sequence). The CDR3 totals 16 residues. V lost 1 base, J lost 4 bases, and 16 bases lay in between.

This clone was seen only a few times. The chain has TRBV2 and TRBJ1-3, with D possibly being TRBD1 (6 bases). CDR1 and CDR2 from the germline V gene are SNHLY and FYNNEI. V was cut by 6 bases and J by 0 bases, with 12 bases left in between. There are 15 residues in the CDR3. In DNA form, the CDR3 reads TGTGCCAGCAGAGACGGGACAACCTCTGGAAACACCATATATTTT. This gives the protein CASRDGTTSGNTIYF. Complete variable domain (other parts from reference TRBV2 and TRBJ1-3): EPEVTQTPSHQVTQMGQEVILRCVPISNHLYFYWYRQILGQKVEFLVSFYNNEISEKSEIFDDQFSVERPDGSNFTLKIRSTKLEDSAMYFCASRDGTTSGNTIYFGEGSWLTVV.